Below, one T cell receptor beta chain is given with its context. Its antigen remains unknown. Included in the TCR beta cDNA libraries were unique molecular identifiers. TCRdb redid the calling of the PCR reads with MiXCR, one entry per CDR3 protein. The sample contains 250,000 to 300,000 distinct CDR3 sequences, roughly a third of which appear only once. This CDR3 is built from 17 residues. CDR1 and CDR2 from the germline V gene are SGHAT and FQNNGV. V gave up 5 bases and J gave up 8 bases; unmatched junction bases: 16. The data belong to a study of post-analysis software for immune sequencing data. Findings of the study overall: In patients, four to six TRBV segments were more frequent than in controls, with TRBV5-6, TRBV5-1 and TRBV20-1 among them.

The chain links TRBV11-2 to TRBJ2-1; 9 positions match TRBD1. The receptor comes from a girl between 5 and 17 years old with multiple sclerosis. Sequencing was performed on blood. The CDR3 nucleotides read TGTGCCAGCAGCCTAACGCCGGGACAGGGCGCGATGGATGAGCAGTTCTTC. Translating gives CASSLTPGQGAMDEQFF.